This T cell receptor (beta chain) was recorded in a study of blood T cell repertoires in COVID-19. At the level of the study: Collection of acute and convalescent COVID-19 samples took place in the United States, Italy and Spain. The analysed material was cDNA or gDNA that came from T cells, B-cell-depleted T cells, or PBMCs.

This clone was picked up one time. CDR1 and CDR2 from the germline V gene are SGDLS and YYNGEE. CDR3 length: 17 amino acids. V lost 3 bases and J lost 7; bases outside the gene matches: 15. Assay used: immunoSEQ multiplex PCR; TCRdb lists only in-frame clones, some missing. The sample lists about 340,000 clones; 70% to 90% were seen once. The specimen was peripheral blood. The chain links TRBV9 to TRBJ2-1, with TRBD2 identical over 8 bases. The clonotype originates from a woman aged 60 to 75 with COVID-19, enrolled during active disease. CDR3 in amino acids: CASSEPREVAGPNEQFF. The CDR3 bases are TGTGCCAGCAGCGAGCCCAGGGAGGTAGCGGGGCCTAATGAGCAGTTCTTC.